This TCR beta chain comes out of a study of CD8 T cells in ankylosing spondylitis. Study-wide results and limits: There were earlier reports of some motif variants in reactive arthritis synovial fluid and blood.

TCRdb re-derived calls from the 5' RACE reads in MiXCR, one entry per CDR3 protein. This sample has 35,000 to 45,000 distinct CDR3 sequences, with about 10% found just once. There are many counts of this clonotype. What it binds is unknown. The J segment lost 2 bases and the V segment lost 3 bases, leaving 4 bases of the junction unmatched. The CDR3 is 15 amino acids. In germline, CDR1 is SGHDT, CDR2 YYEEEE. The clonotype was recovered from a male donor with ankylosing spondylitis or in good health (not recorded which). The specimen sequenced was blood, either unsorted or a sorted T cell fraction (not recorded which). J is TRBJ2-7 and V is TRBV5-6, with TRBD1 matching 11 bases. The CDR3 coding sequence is TGTGCCAGCAGCTCGGGACAGGGGGGAACCTACGAGCAGTACTTC. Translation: CASSSGQGGTYEQYF.